The clone carrying this TCR beta chain came up once. The target antigen is unknown. The sample belongs to a study of shared clonotypes between healthy human individuals. DNA at about 210 ng, about 30,000 T cell genomes, went into sorted-subset replicate PCRs. Method: immunoSEQ multiplex PCR; TCRdb's copy keeps in-frame clones and lacks some. Among 2 million to 2.5 million clones listed, approximately 95% were seen once. Per the germline V gene, CDR1 is SGHTA and CDR2 is FQGTGA. The CDR3 is made up of 15 amino acids. V trimming: 5 bases; J trimming: 5 bases; junction bases outside the gene matches: 10. Whole-study results and caveats: Although depth was large, rarefaction showed that sequencing of the sorted subsets was incomplete. Donors were few, which limited the genetic and exposure-history diversity represented.

Specimen: naive CD4+ T cells sorted from blood. As to subset: CD45RA+ positively selected. V is TRBV7-3 and J is TRBJ2-5; 8 nucleotides agree with TRBD2. This TCR derives from a man aged 18 to 35 in good health. CDR3 in DNA: TGTGCCAGCAGCCCCCTGGGACTAGAGGGGGAGACCCAGTACTTC. Translation: CASSPLGLEGETQYF. Combining the CDR3 with reference TRBV7-3 and TRBJ2-5 gives the whole variable domain GAGVSQTPSNKVTEKGKYVELRCDPISGHTALYWYRQSLGQGPEFLIYFQGTGAADDSGLPNDRFFAVRPEGSVSTLKIQRTERGDSAVYLCASSPLGLEGETQYFGPGTRLLVL.